This T cell receptor beta chain was identified in a study of T cells after yellow fever vaccination. Study context: Those fractions that held only low numbers of cells were prepared using the SMART-Seq v4 Ultra Low Input RNA kit.

Study outcomes and limitations: Clones that expanded after primary vaccination mostly reappeared after the booster (96% CD4, roughly 90% CD8).

TCRdb re-called the 5' RACE reads with MiXCR, one entry per CDR3 protein. In the table there are some 250,000 distinct CDR3 sequences, approximately 3.6% of which are singletons. This clonotype was detected ten times or more. Its target is not known. In germline, CDR1 is SGHRS, CDR2 YFSETQ. This CDR3 has 17 amino acids. Deletions cut 0 bases from V and 2 bases from J, with 18 bases between. The sequence was collected from a young man who received the YFV17D yellow fever vaccine. This chain joins TRBV5-1 and TRBJ2-7; D gene uncertain. The sample consisted of PBMCs, taken 15 days after the yellow fever booster vaccination. CDR3 in amino acids: CASSLDSHQGYPYEQYF. The CDR3 region has the DNA TGCGCCAGCAGCTTGGACAGCCATCAAGGATATCCCTACGAGCAGTACTTC.